The 10 T cell receptor beta chains given below trace back to one sample, sequenced in a study of blood T cell repertoires in COVID-19 (TCRdb year 2020). The library relied on the immunoSEQ multiplex PCR assay. Not all clones reach the TCRdb copy of this immuneACCESS table, which keeps in-frame sequences only. Checked studies attribute under half of the gap to unresolved V genes and leave the rest unexplained. Across this sample there are more than 100,000 clones, with approximately 81% seen only once. The top ten clones comprise about 4% of the sample. The sequenced sample was peripheral blood. These TCRs come from a woman older than 75 with acute or convalescent COVID-19.

This chain joins TRBV19 and TRBJ1-3, with 9 bases identical to TRBD1. V shed 3 bases, J shed 11 bases, and the junction held 14 bases outside the gene matches. The CDR3 length is 16 residues. Germline V CDR1 and CDR2: LNHDA, SQIVND (reference sequence). The CDR3 bases are TGTGCCAGTAGTATTTACCCGGGACAGGGTAATGTCGCCATATATTTT. As protein: CASSIYPGQGNVAIYF.

The chain links TRBV4-1 to TRBJ1-6; D perhaps matches TRBD1 (5 bases). CDR1 and CDR2 from the germline V gene are MGHRA and YSYEKL. V gave up 1 base and J gave up 10 bases, with 14 bases separating them. The CDR3 sequence is 15 residues long. The CDR3 region is CASSQGDRFGSPLHF. For the CDR3, the DNA is TGCGCCAGCAGCCAAGGCGACAGATTTGGCTCACCCCTCCACTTT.

This chain connects TRBV9 to TRBJ2-1; 7 nucleotides align to TRBD2. The V gene end was trimmed by 6 bases and the J gene end by 4 bases; junction bases not matched to a gene: 10. Looked up from germline, CDR1 is SGDLS and CDR2 is YYNGEE. CDR3 length equals 15 residues. CDR3 DNA: TGTGCCAGCACCTTAGCGGGCCGAGTATACAATGAGCAGTTCTTC. Its translation: CASTLAGRVYNEQFF.

This chain links TRBV5-6 with TRBJ1-5; a possible D gene is TRBD1 (6 bases). CDR1 SGHDT and CDR2 YYEEEE come from the germline V gene. This CDR3 is 14 amino acids long. Trimming shortened V by 3 bases and J by 5 bases, and 12 bases separated the two germline ends. CDR3 residues: CASSYRDRDQPQHF. CDR3 DNA sequence: TGTGCCAGCAGCTACAGGGATCGGGATCAGCCCCAGCATTTT.

V gene TRBV21-1 combines with J gene TRBJ1-2; the table calls TRBD1, which could not be checked here. TRBV21-1 is given as a pseudogene. CDR3 length: 16 amino acids. DNA of the CDR3: TGTGCCAGCAGCCAGACCCAGTATAGGGGTCACTATGGCTACACCTTC. Protein sequence: CASSQTQYRGHYGYTF.

This chain uses TRBV3-1 (or the pseudogene TRBV3-2) with TRBJ1-2; D not resolved. CDR1 and CDR2 (germline): LGHDT, YNNKEL (reference sequence). V was trimmed by 6 bases and J by 4 bases, leaving 21 bases between them. The CDR3 runs 16 residues. As DNA, the CDR3 is TGTGCCAGCAGAGATTGGGCCGGCGACACTTCCTATGGCTACACCTTC. Encoded protein: CASRDWAGDTSYGYTF.

The V gene is TRBV18, the J gene TRBJ1-3; maybe TRBD1 (5 bases). Deletions cut 2 bases from V and 0 bases from J, with 17 bases between. CDR3 length: 18 residues. Germline V gene sequence: CDR1 KGHSH, CDR2 LQKENI. CDR3 amino acids: CASSPIRGGPISGNTIYF. CDR3 bases: TGTGCCAGCTCACCAATCCGGGGGGGACCCATCTCTGGAAACACCATATATTTT.

This chain connects TRBV4-3 to TRBJ1-1; tentative D call: TRBD1 (6 bases). Trimming left V 5 bases short and J 0 bases short, with 10 bases between. This CDR3 has 14 amino acids. CDR1 is LGHNA and CDR2 is YSLEER in the germline V gene. CDR3: CASSVQGMNTEAFF. The CDR3 coding sequence is TGCGCCAGCAGCGTACAGGGTATGAACACTGAAGCTTTCTTT.

This clone was observed once. The V gene is TRBV2, the J gene TRBJ1-6; 7 positions match TRBD1. The CDR3 is made up of 13 amino acids. Germline V gene data show CDR1 as SNHLY and CDR2 as FYNNEI. The trim removed 6 bases at V and 10 bases at J, leaving 6 bases unmatched. This CDR3 is CASRGQIQSPLHF. CDR3 sequence (DNA): TGTGCCAGCAGGGGACAGATTCAATCACCCCTCCACTTT.

CDR3 loop: CASSSPDRGARYTF. The CDR3 nucleotides read TGTGCCAGCAGCTCACCTGACAGGGGCGCGAGGTACACCTTC. The chain links TRBV7-8 to TRBJ1-2, with TRBD1 matching 8 bases. J lost 11 bases, V lost 4 bases, and 12 bases had no gene match. The CDR3 consists of 14 residues. Germline CDR1 and CDR2: SGHVS and FQNEAQ.